Below, 5 T cell receptor beta chains from the same sample are listed, as sequenced in a study of T cell changes during pregnancy in multiple sclerosis. The method was immunoSEQ multiplex PCR; TCRdb's version includes in-frame clones alone and lacks a portion of them. This table has roughly 100,000 clones, around nine tenths appearing once. This sample comprised peripheral blood, obtained after pregnancy. Every receptor here comes from a female donor with multiple sclerosis, enrolled in a pregnancy study.

This clone was picked up many times. V gene TRBV10-1 combines with J gene TRBJ2-3, with TRBD1 matching 9 bases. Germline CDR1 is WNHNN and CDR2 is SYGVQD (reference sequence). Trimming cost V 5 bases and J 4 bases; bases outside gene matches: 10. The CDR3 sequence is 16 residues long. CDR3 nucleotides: TGCGCCAGCAGTCAAACCCGGGACAGGGTAGCAGATACGCAGTATTTT. This codes for CASSQTRDRVADTQYF.

This chain uses TRBV28 with TRBJ1-1; D is uncertain. Germline V gene sequence: CDR1 MDHEN, CDR2 SYDVKM. V was trimmed by 5 bases and J by 0 bases, leaving 10 bases between them. The CDR3 covers 14 residues. CDR3 loop: CASSRYDMNTEAFF. The CDR3 nucleotides read TGTGCCAGCAGTAGATACGACATGAACACTGAAGCTTTCTTT.

This sequence joins TRBV5-1 and TRBJ1-1; 9 bases map to TRBD1. The CDR3 consists of 17 residues. V shed 1 base, J shed 7 bases, and the junction held 14 bases outside the gene matches. CDR1 and CDR2 from the germline V gene are SGHRS and YFSETQ. CDR3 amino acids: CASSLRPRGTGSLEAFF. In DNA form, the CDR3 reads TGCGCCAGCAGCTTGCGGCCCCGGGGGACAGGGTCACTTGAAGCTTTCTTT. Combining the CDR3 with reference TRBV5-1 and TRBJ1-1 gives the whole variable domain KAGVTQTPRYLIKTRGQQVTLSCSPISGHRSVSWYQQTPGQGLQFLFEYFSETQRNKGNFPGRFSGRQFSNSRSEMNVSTLELGDSALYLCASSLRPRGTGSLEAFFGQGTRLTVV.

The chain uses TRBV13 and TRBJ1-1; 7 bases match TRBD1. Unmatched junction bases numbered 16, after V lost 3 bases and J lost 3 bases. The CDR3 runs to 18 residues. CDR1 and CDR2 (germline): PRHDT, FYEKMQ (reference sequence). CDR3 bases: TGTGCCAGCAGCTTCATGAATAAAAACAGGGGTTGGGACACTGAAGCTTTCTTT. Protein: CASSFMNKNRGWDTEAFF.

The genes are TRBV7-3 and TRBJ2-3; TRBD1 aligns across 7 bases. The germline V gene has CDR1 SGHTA and CDR2 FQGTGA. The CDR3 is made up of 14 amino acids. The V and J ends lost 3 bases and 5 bases, in that order; junction bases with no gene match: 5. The CDR3 is CASSFGTEGDTQYF. CDR3 bases: TGTGCCAGCAGCTTTGGGACAGAGGGAGATACGCAGTATTTT.